This T cell receptor beta chain was sequenced for a study of T-cell reconstitution after alpha-beta-depleted transplantation in children (TCRdb year 2016). About the study as a whole: Using TCR repertoire profiling, the study followed T-cell immune reconstitution in a quantitative way in children after TCRalphabeta/CD19-depleted allogeneic hematopoietic cell transplantation. Study-wide findings and limitations: Apparently early alphabetaT-cell count recovery about two months after transplant reportedly relied on only several hundred rapidly expanded clones derived from non-depleted graft cells. Hyperexpanded clone frequencies declined over subsequent months; after one year, T-cell counts and TCRbeta diversity were mostly attributed to newly produced T cells. The high TCRbeta diversity at day 60 in some patients was ascribed to recipient T cells and intrathymic progenitors that had survived conditioning.

The treatment or condition label, read with the paper, signifies: allogeneic hematopoietic cell transplantation with graft depleted of TCRalphabeta T cells and CD19 B cells. Transplant recipients were children who received TCRalphabeta/CD19-depleted allogeneic hematopoietic cell grafts. Looking up the germline V gene (reference sequence) yields CDR1 PRHDT and CDR2 FYEKMQ. At the junction V is shortened by 4 bases and J by 4 bases, with 14 bases in between. The CDR3 numbers 15 residues from cysteine through phenylalanine. Kept here is only the CDR3 DNA, which spans 45 bases and is read in frame from base 1. Library preparation employed PCR. Sequenced on an Illumina HiSeq 2500. Molecular barcoding was employed in the preparation of TCR libraries, with unique molecular identifiers being used to normalize TCRbeta repertoire quantification. TCRdb ran its own pipeline on the public reads, namely fastp trimming at Q25 and MiXCR clone calling, and kept in-frame beta chains. Each entry is one CDR3 protein sequence, shown with its most common DNA and genes. The sample records thousands of distinct CDR3 sequences, approximately 9.6% of which are singletons. Around 50% of the sample is held by the ten biggest clonotypes.

This clonotype is labeled medium-sized (0.01 to 0.1%). What this receptor recognizes is not known. No base qualities exist here, and no much larger clone lies one base off it. The V and J segments used are TRBV13 and TRBJ2-1; a weak D assignment points to TRBD1 (5 bases agree). Sequenced material: PBMCs, mostly from graft donor cells, taken 180 days after TCRalphabeta/CD19-depleted stem cell transplant. The source is a male patient aged 2 to 9 who had a stem cell transplant for acute lymphoblastic leukemia, so the T cells may come from the graft donor. The CDR3 has the sequence CASSSVGHRYNEQFF. The sequence in DNA is TGTGCCAGCAGCTCTGTAGGACATCGTTACAATGAGCAGTTCTTC.